These 26 T cell receptor beta chains share one sample of origin, sequenced in a study of T cell responses to AZD1222 COVID-19 vaccine. Profiled with immunoSEQ multiplex PCR; TCRdb holds only in-frame clones, not every one. Of about 73,000 clones detected, about 88% appear once; the ten largest clones hold about 9.6%. This specimen consisted of peripheral blood, obtained 28 days after the second AZD1222 dose. The receptors originated from an adult who received the AZD1222 COVID-19 vaccine.

The chain links TRBV9 to TRBJ2-3; weak D call: TRBD1 (7 bases). The CDR3 totals 15 residues. V gave up 5 bases and J gave up 0 bases, with 13 bases separating them. CDR1 and CDR2 from the germline V gene are SGDLS and YYNGEE. The CDR3 region has the DNA TGTGCCAGCAGAGCGACAGGGACTAGCACAGATACGCAGTATTTT. Protein product: CASRATGTSTDTQYF.

V gene TRBV27 combines with J gene TRBJ1-6; D gene unclear. The V gene lost 6 bases and the J gene lost 7 bases, with 13 bases spanning the gap. The CDR3 is made up of 14 amino acids. Germline loops: CDR1 MNHEY, CDR2 SMNVEV (reference sequence). CDR3 DNA: TGTGCCAGCAGGCAAGAGGCAAAGAATTCACCCCTCCACTTT. This translates into CASRQEAKNSPLHF.

The V and J genes are TRBV3-1 (or the pseudogene TRBV3-2) and TRBJ1-1, with D tentatively TRBD1 (5 bases). The CDR3 covers 12 residues. Trimming took off 6 bases at V and 10 bases at J, with 15 bases between the two ends. CDR1 and CDR2 from the germline V gene are LGHDT and YNNKEL (reference sequence). CDR3 DNA: TGTGCCAGCAGTCCTGAGGGGTTGGTAGCTTTCTTT. Amino acids: CASSPEGLVAFF.

The chain recombines TRBV19 with TRBJ1-5, with 10 bases identical to TRBD1. Trimming at V came to 1 base and at J to 7 bases, leaving 7 bases not matched to a gene. The germline gives CDR1 LNHDA, CDR2 SQIVND (reference sequence). The CDR3 runs to 16 residues. The CDR3: CASSIGPGQGLQPQHF. CDR3 bases: TGTGCCAGTAGTATAGGACCGGGACAGGGGTTGCAGCCCCAGCATTTT.

This chain joins TRBV6-6 and TRBJ1-2, with TRBD1 matching over 7 bases. Germline-derived CDR1 and CDR2 are MNHNY and SVGAGI (reference sequence). The CDR3 loop spans 15 amino acids. The junction had 5 bases not matched to a gene; V was cut back by 0 bases and J by 4 bases. The CDR3 nucleotides read TGTGCCAGCAGTTACTCAAGGGACAGCTTCTATGGCTACACCTTC. Residues: CASSYSRDSFYGYTF.

J is TRBJ1-5 and V is TRBV19; 8 bases are shared with TRBD1. J gave up 7 bases and V 6 bases, and 8 bases lay outside the gene matches. The germline CDR1 and CDR2 sequences are LNHDA and SQIVND (reference sequence). This CDR3 has 14 amino acids. This CDR3 is CASSTTGAGQPQHF. In DNA, the CDR3 is TGTGCCAGTAGCACGACAGGGGCTGGGCAGCCCCAGCATTTT.

This clone was detected once. The chain links TRBV30 to TRBJ1-2, with a possible D match to TRBD1 (6 bases). CDR1 is GTSNPN, CDR2 SVGIG, per germline (reference sequence). CDR3 length: 13 residues. V lost 5 bases, J lost 2 bases, and 12 bases lay in between. CDR3 region: CAWSSQGNYGYTF. The CDR3 DNA reads as TGTGCCTGGTCTTCACAGGGCAACTATGGCTACACCTTC.

The chain is built from TRBV5-8 and TRBJ1-2, with 7 positions matching TRBD1. The CDR3 totals 14 residues. Germline V gene lookup returns CDR1 SGHTS and CDR2 YDEGEE. The J segment lost 1 base and the V segment lost 5 bases, leaving 5 bases of the junction unmatched. The CDR3 protein is CASRRTGNNYGYTF. The CDR3 nucleotides read TGTGCCAGCAGGAGGACAGGAAATAACTATGGCTACACCTTC.

The V call is TRBV7-8, the J call TRBJ2-6, with D perhaps matching TRBD1 (6 bases). CDR1 and CDR2 (germline): SGHVS, FQNEAQ. The CDR3 covers 17 residues. V lost 3 bases and J lost 2, with 14 bases in between. The chain's CDR3 is CASSFSSRTAGANVLTF. The DNA for the CDR3 is TGTGCCAGCAGCTTCTCTTCGAGGACAGCTGGGGCCAACGTCCTGACTTTC.

V and J are TRBV11-2 and TRBJ2-7; the D is unclear. Germline loops: CDR1 SGHAT, CDR2 FQNNGV. V was cut by 5 bases and J by 7 bases, with 18 bases left in between. This CDR3 is built from 14 residues. CDR3 protein: CASSDSGYPWEQYV. Here the CDR3 DNA reads TGTGCCAGCAGCGATAGTGGCTACCCTTGGGAGCAGTACGTC.

This chain joins TRBV29-1 and TRBJ2-3, with D perhaps assigned TRBD1 or TRBD2 (6 bases each). V lost 7 bases to trimming and J lost 6 bases, with 11 bases between them. This CDR3 has 11 residues. The germline CDR1 and CDR2 sequences are SQVTM and ANQGSEA. CDR3 loop: CSASGADTQYF. CDR3 coding DNA: TGCAGCGCCTCGGGGGCGGATACGCAGTATTTT.

V is TRBV20-1 and J is TRBJ1-4, with TRBD1 matching 7 bases. Germline CDR1 reads DFQATT; CDR2 reads SNEGSKA (reference sequence). Trimming cost V 3 bases and J 4 bases; bases outside gene matches: 8. The CDR3 sequence is 15 residues long. CDR3: CSASLDRHNNEKLFF. DNA for the CDR3: TGCAGTGCTAGTTTGGACAGGCACAATAATGAAAAACTGTTTTTT.

The chain joins TRBV7-9 to TRBJ2-7, with D possibly being TRBD1 or TRBD2 (5 bases each). The ends were cut back, 1 base at V and 8 bases at J, with 12 bases in the middle. Germline lookup yields CDR1 SEHNR and CDR2 FQNEAQ (reference sequence). CDR3 length: 13 residues. The CDR3 spells CASSLVRDGQQYF. The CDR3 DNA reads TGTGCCAGCAGCTTAGTCAGGGACGGGCAGCAGTACTTC. The full variable domain, completed using reference TRBV7-9 and TRBJ2-7, is DTGVSQNPRHKITKRGQNVTFRCDPISEHNRLYWYRQTLGQGPEFLTYFQNEAQLEKSRLLSDRFSAERPKGSFSTLEIQRTEQGDSAMYLCASSLVRDGQQYFGPGTRLTVT.

This rearrangement joins TRBV19 to TRBJ1-5; D gene ambiguous. There are 16 residues in the CDR3. CDR1 LNHDA and CDR2 SQIVND come from the germline V gene (reference sequence). V gave up 3 bases and J gave up 1 base, with 13 bases separating them. The CDR3 loop is CASSIRRTKSNQPQHF. As DNA, the CDR3 is TGTGCCAGTAGTATCCGACGGACGAAAAGCAATCAGCCCCAGCATTTT. Filled out from reference TRBV19 and TRBJ1-5, the complete variable domain reads DGGITQSPKYLFRKEGQNVTLSCEQNLNHDAMYWYRQDPGQGLRLIYYSQIVNDFQKGDIAEGYSVSREKKESFPLTVTSAQKNPTAFYLCASSIRRTKSNQPQHFGDGTRLSIL.

The genes are TRBV4-1 and TRBJ2-7; weak D call: TRBD1 (6 bases). The V and J ends lost 7 bases and 2 bases respectively, with 18 bases between them. CDR3 length: 15 amino acids. The germline gives CDR1 MGHRA, CDR2 YSYEKL. CDR3 nucleotides: TGCGCCAGCAAAGAAGCGTTGGGACACCCCTACGAGCAGTACTTC. It encodes CASKEALGHPYEQYF.

The chain has TRBV5-4 and TRBJ2-5, with D possibly TRBD2 on 5 matching bases. V was trimmed by 5 bases and J by 2 bases, leaving 13 bases between them. This CDR3 has 14 amino acids. The V gene's germline CDR1 is SGHNT and CDR2 YYREEE (reference sequence). The CDR3 is CASRLFTRQETQYF. CDR3 nucleotides: TGTGCCAGCAGATTATTCACTAGACAAGAGACCCAGTACTTC.

V gene TRBV10-2 combines with J gene TRBJ2-1, with 14 bases matching TRBD2. The CDR3 is 16 amino acids. Germline-derived CDR1 and CDR2 are WSHSY and SAAADI. J gave up 10 bases and V 3 bases, and 8 bases lay outside the gene matches. The CDR3: CASSDYGTSGGGEQFF. CDR3 DNA sequence: TGCGCCAGCAGTGACTATGGGACTAGCGGGGGAGGCGAGCAGTTCTTC.

In DNA form, the CDR3 reads TGTGCCAGCAGTGAGAAGGGTTCTGAAGCTTTCTTT. It codes for CASSEKGSEAFF. The chain joins TRBV2 to TRBJ1-1; D is unresolved. In germline, CDR1 is SNHLY, CDR2 FYNNEI. The CDR3 has 12 amino acids. V lost 3 bases to trimming and J lost 6 bases, with 8 bases between them.

The J gene is TRBJ1-1, the V gene TRBV19, with D hard to call. Trimming removed 5 bases at V and 4 bases at J, with 5 bases between. This CDR3 is built from 11 residues. Germline V CDR1 and CDR2: LNHDA, SQIVND (reference sequence). CDR3 protein: CASSFGTEAFF. The CDR3 DNA is TGTGCCAGTAGTTTTGGCACTGAAGCTTTCTTT.

The chain recombines TRBV5-4 with TRBJ1-4; tentatively, D is TRBD1 (5 bases). Germline CDR1 reads SGHNT; CDR2 reads YYREEE (reference sequence). Trimming shortened V by 4 bases and J by 7 bases, and 20 bases separated the two germline ends. This CDR3 has 16 residues. In nucleotides, the CDR3 is TGTGCCAGCAGCGCGACCTTGGGGCGCCAGCGTGAAAAACTGTTTTTT. As protein: CASSATLGRQREKLFF.

The V call is TRBV3-1 (or the pseudogene TRBV3-2), the J call TRBJ1-2; the D gene is possibly TRBD1 (5 bases). The CDR3 contains 14 residues. Germline V gene sequence: CDR1 LGHDT, CDR2 YNNKEL (reference sequence). V shed 3 bases and J shed 8 bases, with 16 bases lying between them. CDR3 region: CASSHGGTAAGYTF. Written as DNA, the CDR3 is TGTGCCAGCAGCCATGGAGGGACCGCAGCCGGCTACACCTTC.

The table lists this clone with a count of one. V gene TRBV11-1 combines with J gene TRBJ1-1; D is uncertain. V lost 7 bases to trimming and J lost 0 bases, with 15 bases between them. This CDR3 is built from 15 residues. In germline, CDR1 is SGHAT, CDR2 FQDESV (reference sequence). CDR3 loop: CASTFSRVLNTEAFF. CDR3 in DNA: TGTGCCAGCACCTTCAGCCGGGTACTGAACACTGAAGCTTTCTTT.

V usage is TRBV5-6 and J usage is TRBJ1-1, with TRBD1 matching over 11 bases. This CDR3 has 13 amino acids. Losses at the gene ends were 6 bases for V and 5 bases for J; bases not matched to a gene: 3. Per the germline V gene, CDR1 is SGHDT and CDR2 is YYEEEE. In nucleotides, the CDR3 is TGTGCCAGCACCGGGACAGGGGGGACTGAAGCTTTCTTT. Translated, it gives CASTGTGGTEAFF.

The rearrangement joins TRBV3-1 (or the pseudogene TRBV3-2) to TRBJ2-1, with D tentatively TRBD1 (6 bases). Trimming cost V 4 bases and J 2 bases, with 12 bases left between them. Germline V gene lookup returns CDR1 LGHDT and CDR2 YNNKEL (reference sequence). The CDR3 has 15 amino acids. CDR3 sequence reads: CASSLRGAPYNEQFF. In nucleotides, the CDR3 is TGTGCCAGCAGCCTCAGGGGTGCACCCTACAATGAGCAGTTCTTC.

The chain joins TRBV7-8 to TRBJ2-1; D is possibly TRBD1 (8 bases). With 4 bases removed from V and 5 bases from J, the gap between germline ends came to 18 bases. Germline CDR1 and CDR2: SGHVS and FQNEAQ. This CDR3 contains 16 residues. The CDR3 DNA reads TGTGCCAGCAGCTCTATTCGACAGGGGAGGGACAATGAGCAGTTCTTC. Amino acids: CASSSIRQGRDNEQFF.

The gene calls are TRBV7-9 and TRBJ2-3; D possibly corresponds to TRBD1 (5 bases). The CDR3 has 14 residues. The germline V and J ends were trimmed by 1 base and 2 bases, with 7 bases remaining between them. The germline V gene has CDR1 SEHNR and CDR2 FQNEAQ (reference sequence). CDR3 bases: TGTGCCAGCAGCTTAGAAGGGGTCACAGATACGCAGTATTTT. Amino acid sequence: CASSLEGVTDTQYF.